This T cell receptor (beta chain) was recovered during a study of T-cell memory formation after mild COVID-19 (dated by TCRdb to the early 2020s). With respect to the entire study: Most TCR sequence clusters were specific to one of the two donors. Longitudinal TCRalpha and TCRbeta repertoire sequencing tracked T-cell clones expanding and contracting after mild COVID-19 in a couple of donors. The cohort was made up of two young adult volunteers, one female and one male, who were previously healthy.

Ficoll-Paque density gradient centrifugation was the method used to isolate PBMCs. Sequencing was performed on an Illumina NovaSeq 6000. TCRalpha and TCRbeta cDNA libraries were built by 5'RACE with constant-segment primers, adding sample barcodes and unique molecular identifiers. RNA was extracted from every sample with Trizol reagent. Library amplification was performed in two PCR steps, and a second sample barcode and Illumina TruSeq adapters were introduced in the second step. Sequencing of the libraries was done on an Illumina NovaSeq, producing 2 x 150 bp paired-end reads. The authors' pipeline ran thus. With migec v1.2.7, reads were demultiplexed and then collapsed into UMI-guided consensus sequences. Using mixcr v2.1.11, UMI consensuses were aligned to TRA and TRB V and J templates and then assembled into clonotypes. A clonotype was counted as expanded or contracted only if both edgeR and NoisET called the change significant, with noise models trained on biological replicates. For edgeR calls, the cutoffs were a false discovery rate-adjusted p below 0.01 and a log2 fold-change threshold of 1. PCA with hierarchical clustering of max-normalized trajectories of the 1000 most abundant clonotypes was used as exploratory dynamics analysis. Separately sequenced CD4+ and CD8+ repertoires were used to assign the CD4 or CD8 phenotype of responding clones. Through fastp at Q25 and MiXCR, TCRdb rebuilt clones from the public reads, retaining in-frame beta chains. Rows merge per CDR3 protein into single entries with the most common DNA and genes. The V and J calls follow TCRdb's processing rather than the paper's. The sample table contains tens of thousands of distinct CDR3 sequences; only one count was recorded for over 11% of them. 30% to 35% of the sample rests with the top ten.

The cysteine opens and the phenylalanine closes a CDR3 of 19 amino acids. Solely the CDR3 DNA is kept, with 57 bases framed from the first base. According to the germline V gene (reference sequence), CDR1 reads SEHNR and CDR2 reads FQNEAQ. Trimming costs V 5 bases and J 0 bases, and their ends lie 23 bases apart. The full study reports these points: Whether the second-wave clones peaking on day 37 were SARS-CoV-2 specific was not confirmed. Some responding clones were found in pre-infection memory, which suggests that pre-existing cross-reactive memory T cells took part in the SARS-CoV-2 response. Only two mild cases were covered by the study, and larger cohorts that include severe cases with pre-infection samples were considered necessary. From day 15 to 85, contracting clones showed balanced CD4/CD8 phenotypes, whereas a second wave of clones that expanded from day 15 to 37 leaned towards CD4+. Contracting CD4+ clones were located mainly in the CM and EM memory subsets, whereas CD8+ clones were found to be enriched in EMRA.

Concerning this clonotype itself: The antigen this receptor binds is unknown. Base quality data are lacking; no much larger clone is found one base away.

Source material: PBMCs or a T cell subset sorted from them (not recorded which). This clonotype was sampled from an adult woman who had mild COVID-19 (a few samples of this study predate the infection). The sample titles of this study are shuffled in the database, so cell type and time point are left out; the donor was told from shared clones. This chain joins TRBV7-9 to TRBJ2-1, and perhaps TRBD1 as D gene, on 6 matching bases. The base sequence is TGTGCCAGCAGCCCCCGGACAGTTTCGACCCCGGGCTCCTACAATGAGCAGTTCTTC. It translates as CASSPRTVSTPGSYNEQFF.